Presented here are 15 T cell receptor beta chains from one specimen sequenced in a study of monozygotic twins with cystic fibrosis. Generated by immunoSEQ multiplex PCR, the TCRdb table keeps only in-frame clones and is missing some. The sample holds just over 35,000 clones, about 89% seen once. Sequences were obtained from blood. Receptors were obtained from a boy between 2 and 15 years old with cystic fibrosis.

The V gene is TRBV4-2, the J gene TRBJ2-5; the match to TRBD2 covers 12 bases. Looked up from germline, CDR1 is LGHNA and CDR2 is YNFKEQ. V was clipped by 0 bases and J by 0 bases; unmatched bases: 2. This CDR3 comprises 17 residues. The CDR3 DNA reads as TGTGCCAGCAGCCAAGAAGGACTAGCGGGGAACCAAGAGACCCAGTACTTC. Encoded protein: CASSQEGLAGNQETQYF.

The J gene is TRBJ1-1, the V gene TRBV5-4, with D unclear. V lost 2 bases and J lost 8, with 13 bases in between. The CDR3 runs 13 residues. The germline gives CDR1 SGHNT, CDR2 YYREEE (reference sequence). The CDR3 loop reads CASSLPGLLEAFF. The CDR3 bases are TGTGCCAGCAGCTTACCCGGGCTCCTCGAAGCTTTCTTT.

This chain joins TRBV6-6 and TRBJ1-6; D remains unclear. V lost 2 bases and J lost 6, with 8 bases in between. This CDR3 contains 14 residues. Germline values: CDR1 MNHNY, CDR2 SVGAGI (reference sequence). The CDR3 DNA reads TGTGCCAGCAGTTACGGCAGCCTTAATTCACCCCTCCACTTT. Its translation: CASSYGSLNSPLHF.

DNA for the CDR3: TGCGCCAGCAGCCAAGATCTTTCCCCGACTACTTACGAGCAGTACTTC. Amino acids: CASSQDLSPTTYEQYF. V is TRBV4-1 and J is TRBJ2-7, with a weak D call TRBD2 (5 bases). Germline CDR1 is MGHRA and CDR2 is YSYEKL. The CDR3 loop spans 16 amino acids. V gave up 0 bases and J gave up 4 bases, with 16 bases separating them.

The table lists this clone with a count of one. This chain links TRBV19 with TRBJ2-7; TRBD1 agrees at 7 bases. The CDR3 contains 15 residues. With 6 bases clipped from V and 4 bases from J, the junction kept 12 bases outside the gene matches. The germline V gene encodes CDR1 LNHDA and CDR2 SQIVND (reference sequence). In DNA form, the CDR3 reads TGTGCCAGTAGGCAACTATACAGGGGCAGATACGAGCAGTACTTC. It is translated as CASRQLYRGRYEQYF.

The chain uses TRBV6-1 and TRBJ1-4, with D tentatively TRBD1 (5 bases). Looked up from germline, CDR1 is MNHNS and CDR2 is SASEGT. Trimming stripped 6 bases from V and 6 bases from J, with 17 bases between. The CDR3 extends over 15 amino acids. CDR3 residues: CASSGSQGSYEKLFF. The CDR3 coding sequence is TGTGCCAGCAGCGGCTCCCAGGGATCATATGAAAAACTGTTTTTT.

The chain has TRBV6-8 and TRBJ1-4; D unresolved. Germline V gives CDR1 MNHGY, CDR2 SAAAGT. V was pared by 4 bases and J by 10 bases, with 25 bases between. The CDR3 covers 17 residues. CDR3 bases: TGTGCCAGCAGTTGGACGGGCAGCTTCATAGGAGTCGGAAAACTGTTTTTT. This gives the protein CASSWTGSFIGVGKLFF.

The V gene is TRBV6-1, the J gene TRBJ1-3, with a weak D call TRBD1 (6 bases). Trimming removed 4 bases from V and 1 base from J, with 14 bases in between. The V gene's germline CDR1 is MNHNS and CDR2 SASEGT. This CDR3 has 16 amino acids. The chain's CDR3 is CASSAQQGASGNTIYF. The CDR3 coding sequence is TGTGCCAGCAGTGCCCAACAGGGTGCTTCTGGAAACACCATATATTTT.

Here the CDR3 reads CASSLGTYSGNTIYF. The CDR3 DNA follows: TGTGCCAGCAGCCTTGGAACCTACTCTGGAAACACCATATATTTT. This chain uses TRBV5-8 with TRBJ1-3; D not certain. Trimming left V 4 bases short and J 0 bases short, with 11 bases between. The CDR3 has 15 amino acids. Per germline, CDR1 SGHTS and CDR2 YDEGEE.

CDR3 protein: CASSFEGNEQFF. The CDR3 DNA sequence: TGTGCCAGCAGTTTTGAAGGCAATGAGCAGTTCTTC. This chain links TRBV27 with TRBJ2-1; D is undetermined. This CDR3 contains 12 residues. Germline CDR1 and CDR2: MNHEY and SMNVEV (reference sequence). With 3 bases removed from V and 6 bases from J, the gap between germline ends came to 6 bases.

This clone was counted once. The chain has TRBV7-9 and TRBJ1-1; tentatively, D is TRBD1 (5 bases). The CDR3 is 14 residues long. The V gene lost 6 bases and the J gene lost 3 bases, with 14 bases spanning the gap. CDR1 is SEHNR and CDR2 is FQNEAQ in the germline V gene (reference sequence). This chain's CDR3 is CASRLGRRDTEAFF. DNA of the CDR3: TGTGCCAGCAGGTTGGGACGGAGGGACACTGAAGCTTTCTTT.

This rearrangement joins TRBV5-6 to TRBJ1-2; D ambiguous. The V gene's germline CDR1 is SGHDT and CDR2 YYEEEE. The V end was cut by 3 bases, the J end by 8 bases, with 8 bases between. CDR3 size: 11 residues. Written as DNA, the CDR3 is TGTGCCAGCAGCTCCCGGGGAGGCTACACCTTC. Amino acid sequence: CASSSRGGYTF. Based on the CDR3 plus reference TRBV5-6 and TRBJ1-2, the full variable domain is DAGVTQSPTHLIKTRGQQVTLRCSPKSGHDTVSWYQQALGQGPQFIFQYYEEEERQRGNFPDRFSGHQFPNYSSELNVNALLLGDSALYLCASSSRGGYTFGSGTRLTVV.

The chain links TRBV7-8 to TRBJ1-1; D unclear. Trimming pared 4 bases from V and 4 bases from J, leaving 16 bases between. CDR3 length: 15 residues. Germline CDR1 is SGHVS and CDR2 is FQNEAQ. This CDR3 reads CASSYRGLATTEAFF. The CDR3 DNA reads as TGTGCCAGCAGCTATAGAGGTCTAGCCACCACTGAAGCTTTCTTT.

V is TRBV5-8 and J is TRBJ1-1, with 7 bases matching TRBD1. The germline CDR1 and CDR2 sequences are SGHTS and YDEGEE. The CDR3 consists of 15 residues. Germline trimming cut 3 bases from V and 1 base from J; bases unmatched to any gene: 6. The CDR3 region is CASSWGGTANTEAFF. CDR3 DNA sequence: TGTGCCAGCAGCTGGGGCGGGACAGCGAACACTGAAGCTTTCTTT. Supplemented by reference TRBV5-8 and TRBJ1-1, the full variable domain reads EAGVTQSPTHLIKTRGQQATLRCSPISGHTSVYWYQQALGLGLQFLLWYDEGEERNRGNFPPRFSGRQFPNYSSELNVNALELEDSALYLCASSWGGTANTEAFFGQGTRLTVV.

This chain joins TRBV6-5 and TRBJ2-1; TRBD2 is a possible D gene (5 bases). The CDR3 runs to 14 residues. Germline CDR1 MNHEY, CDR2 SVGAGI. The V gene lost 2 bases and the J gene lost 0 bases, with 5 bases spanning the gap. The CDR3 loop is CASSYRGSYNEQFF. The CDR3 DNA reads TGTGCCAGCAGTTACCGGGGCTCCTACAATGAGCAGTTCTTC.